This T cell receptor (beta chain) was identified during a study of cytomegalovirus exposure and HLA in healthy donors. PCR was performed using 60 Vbeta and 13 Jbeta primers. Authors' methods: It was a later analysis that counted tens of millions of unique TCR beta chains, of which about 10 million were shared. Using immunoSEQ multiplex PCR, the repertoire was profiled, and TCRdb retains in-frame clones only, with some absent. The V and J calls and clone size come from that table; D and trimming were worked out from the DNA. The sample has around 190,000 clones, roughly 80% seen once; the top ten hold 1.6%. V lost 3 bases, J lost 5 bases, and 16 bases stayed unmatched. This CDR3 comprises 18 residues. Germline lookup yields CDR1 SGDLS and CDR2 YYNGEE. As regards this clone: The antigen is not known.

The study's findings and limits: Sequence variants that were highly shared formed a cluster that was likely a sequencing artifact. In a later analysis, at a false discovery rate of 0.05, under 20,000 TCR beta sequences were associated with HLA alleles. For most TCR beta V segments, an earlier analysis put the productive rate at about 90% or about 30% of the time.

The sequencing input was PBMCs. This sequence originates from a woman aged 18-30 years in good health and CMV-seronegative. This chain links TRBV9 with TRBJ2-3; TRBD2 matches 9 bases. CDR3 protein: CASSAGEGREGRKDTQYF. The CDR3 DNA follows: TGTGCCAGCAGCGCGGGGGAGGGGCGGGAGGGCCGGAAAGATACGCAGTATTTT.